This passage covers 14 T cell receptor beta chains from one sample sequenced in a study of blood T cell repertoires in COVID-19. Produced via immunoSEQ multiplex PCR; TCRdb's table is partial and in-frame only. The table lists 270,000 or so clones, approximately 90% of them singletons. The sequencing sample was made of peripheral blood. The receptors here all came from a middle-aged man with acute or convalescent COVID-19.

CDR3 bases: TGTGCCAGCAGCGCCTGGACAGGGGGCACTGAAGCTTTCTTT. Residues: CASSAWTGGTEAFF. This chain connects TRBV5-6 to TRBJ1-1, with 10 nucleotides matching TRBD1. From germline, CDR1 is SGHDT and CDR2 YYEEEE. The CDR3 runs 14 residues. V was pared by 4 bases and J by 4 bases, with 4 bases of the junction left unmatched. Full variable domain (remainder filled in from reference TRBV5-6 and TRBJ1-1): DAGVTQSPTHLIKTRGQQVTLRCSPKSGHDTVSWYQQALGQGPQFIFQYYEEEERQRGNFPDRFSGHQFPNYSSELNVNALLLGDSALYLCASSAWTGGTEAFFGQGTRLTVV.

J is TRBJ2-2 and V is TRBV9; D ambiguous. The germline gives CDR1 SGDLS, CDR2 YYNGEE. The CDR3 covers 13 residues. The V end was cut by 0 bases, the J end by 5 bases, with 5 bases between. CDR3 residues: CASSVAPTGELFF. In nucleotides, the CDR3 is TGTGCCAGCAGCGTAGCCCCGACCGGGGAGCTGTTTTTT.

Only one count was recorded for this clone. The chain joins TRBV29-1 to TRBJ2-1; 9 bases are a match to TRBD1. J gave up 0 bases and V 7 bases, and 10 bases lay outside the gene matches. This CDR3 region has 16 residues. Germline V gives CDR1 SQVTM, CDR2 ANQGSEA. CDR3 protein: CSAGDRAKSSYNEQFF. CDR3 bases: TGCAGCGCCGGGGACAGGGCTAAGAGCTCCTACAATGAGCAGTTCTTC.

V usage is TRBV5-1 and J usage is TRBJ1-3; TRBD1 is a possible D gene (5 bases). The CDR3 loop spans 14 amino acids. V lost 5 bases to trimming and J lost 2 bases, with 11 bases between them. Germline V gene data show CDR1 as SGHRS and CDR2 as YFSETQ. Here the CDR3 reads CASRREGTGNTIYF. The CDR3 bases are TGCGCCAGCAGGAGGGAGGGGACTGGAAACACCATATATTTT.

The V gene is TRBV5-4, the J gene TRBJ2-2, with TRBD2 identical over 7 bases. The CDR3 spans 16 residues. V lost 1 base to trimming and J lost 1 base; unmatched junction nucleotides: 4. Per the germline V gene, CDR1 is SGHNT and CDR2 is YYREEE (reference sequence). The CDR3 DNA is TGTGCCAGCAGCTTGCGAGGCGGGGGGAACACCGGGGAGCTGTTTTTT. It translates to CASSLRGGGNTGELFF.

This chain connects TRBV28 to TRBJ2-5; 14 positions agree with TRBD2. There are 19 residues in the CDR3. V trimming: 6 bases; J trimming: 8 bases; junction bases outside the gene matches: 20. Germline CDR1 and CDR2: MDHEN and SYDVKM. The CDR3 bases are TGTGCCAGCAGGAATAAGGGACTAGCGGGGGCCGGGGACGGGTATACCCAGTACTTC. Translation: CASRNKGLAGAGDGYTQYF.

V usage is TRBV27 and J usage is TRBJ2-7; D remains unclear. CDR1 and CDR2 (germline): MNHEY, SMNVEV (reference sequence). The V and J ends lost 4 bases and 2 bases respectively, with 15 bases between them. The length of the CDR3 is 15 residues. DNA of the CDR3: TGTGCCAGCAGTTCCCCCGGGTCGGGTCCCTACGAGCAGTACTTC. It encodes CASSSPGSGPYEQYF.

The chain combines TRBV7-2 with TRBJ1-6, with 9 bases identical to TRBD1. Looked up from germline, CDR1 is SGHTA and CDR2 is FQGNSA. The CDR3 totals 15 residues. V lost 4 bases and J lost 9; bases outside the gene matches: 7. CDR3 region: CASSYLQGAGSPLHF. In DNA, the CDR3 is TGTGCCAGCAGCTATTTACAGGGGGCGGGTTCACCCCTCCACTTT.

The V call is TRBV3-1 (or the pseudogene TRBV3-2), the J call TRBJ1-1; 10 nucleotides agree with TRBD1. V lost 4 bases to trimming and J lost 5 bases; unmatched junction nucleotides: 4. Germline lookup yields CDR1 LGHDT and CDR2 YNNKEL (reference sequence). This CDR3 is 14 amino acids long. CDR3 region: CASSRQGARTEAFF. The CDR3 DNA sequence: TGTGCCAGCAGCCGACAGGGGGCGAGAACTGAAGCTTTCTTT.

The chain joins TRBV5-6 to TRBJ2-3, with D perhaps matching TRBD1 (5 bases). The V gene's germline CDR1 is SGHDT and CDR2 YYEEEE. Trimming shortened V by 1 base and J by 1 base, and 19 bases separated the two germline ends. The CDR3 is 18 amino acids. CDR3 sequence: CASSLPPDIRARTDTQYF. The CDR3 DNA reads TGTGCCAGCAGCTTGCCCCCGGACATAAGGGCTCGCACAGATACGCAGTATTTT.

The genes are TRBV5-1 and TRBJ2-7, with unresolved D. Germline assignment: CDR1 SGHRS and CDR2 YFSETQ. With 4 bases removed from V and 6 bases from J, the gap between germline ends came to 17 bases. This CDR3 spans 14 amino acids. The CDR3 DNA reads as TGCGCCAGCAGCCCGGGTGTCGAGGTACGCGAGCAGTACTTC. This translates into CASSPGVEVREQYF.

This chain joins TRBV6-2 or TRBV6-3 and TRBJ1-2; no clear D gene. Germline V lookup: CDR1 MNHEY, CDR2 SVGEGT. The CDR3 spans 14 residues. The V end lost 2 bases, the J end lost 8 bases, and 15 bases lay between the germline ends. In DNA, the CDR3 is TGTGCCAGCAGTTACGCCGACGGAGGATACGGCTACACCTTC. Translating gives CASSYADGGYGYTF.

The CDR3 DNA follows: TGCAGCGTTGAAAGCGGGGGGCGGGAGACCCAGTACTTC. Its protein is CSVESGGRETQYF. The chain carries TRBV29-1 and TRBJ2-5, with 9 bases aligning to TRBD2. CDR3 size: 13 residues. Germline values: CDR1 SQVTM, CDR2 ANQGSEA. Losses at the gene ends were 2 bases for V and 5 bases for J; bases not matched to a gene: 3.

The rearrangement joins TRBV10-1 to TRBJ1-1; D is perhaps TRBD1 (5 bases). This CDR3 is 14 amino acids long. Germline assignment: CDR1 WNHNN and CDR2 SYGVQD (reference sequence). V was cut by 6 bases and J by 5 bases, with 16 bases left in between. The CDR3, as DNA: TGCGCCAGCAGCGACGGGGGAAGTAAGACTGAAGCTTTCTTT. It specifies CASSDGGSKTEAFF.